These T cell receptor beta chains were read from a single sample in a study of CD8 T cells in ankylosing spondylitis. TCRdb processed the 5' RACE reads anew with MiXCR; each CDR3 protein has one entry. The data hold roughly 150,000 distinct CDR3 sequences, with 30% to 35% observed a single time. Specimen: synovial fluid, either unsorted or a sorted T cell fraction (not recorded which). The receptors originated from a male donor with ankylosing spondylitis. CDR3s include the opening cysteine and the closing phenylalanine or tryptophan. The size entry is marked missing in some rows and otherwise reads once, few, many or a size class.

CDR3	size	V
CASSEAFSRGRETQYF	many	TRBV2
CSARQTGVGEQFF	medium-sized	TRBV20-1
CASSPRTGHSSTDTQYF	few	TRBV18
CSAISGVELFF	NA	TRBV20-1
CSVASTVAYEQYF	NA	TRBV29-1
CASRKEGGVEQYF	few	TRBV7-9
CSASLRRDQPQHF	few	TRBV20-1
CASSGLAGGPYEQYF	NA	TRBV7-2
CASSVSGGELFF	NA	TRBV9
CSARPPGPSYEQYF	NA	TRBV20-1
CASSLKGSSYEQYF	NA	TRBV12-3/TRBV12-4
CASSPVGGITGELFF	once	TRBV12-3/TRBV12-4
CSAHQQGRGDTEAFF	NA	TRBV20-1
CASARLTPRDNEQFF	NA	TRBV28
CASSLARSYAYEQYF	NA	TRBV7-8
CSARGLAGDHEQFF	NA	TRBV20-1
CASSVSGGGTEPQHF	NA	TRBV9
CASSPGQGGVTEAFF	NA	TRBV4-3
CSAEPGGYSEAFF	NA	TRBV20-1
CASSPQFGGGSGSNEQFF	NA	TRBV11-1
CSARDSGRSYEQYF	many	TRBV20-1
CASSDLGGRAKNEQFF	NA	TRBV6-4
CASSLGYGALSYF	NA	TRBV11-2
CASSTGGGMGTQYF	NA	TRBV28
CAIKAGTGENEQFF	NA	TRBV10-3
CSARRGGVDNSPLHF	NA	TRBV20-1
CASSPTDVAGVTGELFF	NA	TRBV7-6
CASRATVSTDTQYF	few	TRBV19
CASSPTARQREGRLETQYF	many	TRBV11-2
CASTPSGGSYEQYF	NA	TRBV25-1
CASSLAPSWDSQYF	many	TRBV11-2
CASSTRGQATGVSPLHF	NA	TRBV6-1
CSAPSPGQGTYEQYF	many	TRBV20-1
CASNEGLAGAGTQYF	NA	TRBV2
CASSQDTKQPQHF	NA	TRBV4-3
CASSQVGRTGTIHEQYF	once	TRBV4-1
CASSLDTYEQYF	NA	TRBV7-8